Listed below are T cell receptor beta chains from one sample, sequenced in a study of shared clonotypes between healthy human individuals. The table came from immunoSEQ multiplex PCR; TCRdb's copy has only in-frame clones and leaves some out. The table records roughly 1,500,000 clones, about 98.5% of them present only once. Sequencing used naive CD4+ T cells sorted from blood. The receptors stem from a man younger than 45 in good health. CDR3s include the opening cysteine and the closing phenylalanine or tryptophan.

j_call v_call cdr3_aa
TRBJ2-5 TRBV6-1 CASSEAWLQETQYF
TRBJ2-2 TRBV2 CASRGLGGTGELFF
TRBJ2-3 TRBV9 CASSATSGRGFHSDTQYF
TRBJ2-1 TRBV28 CASSWDWNEQFF
TRBJ1-1 TRBV4-2 CASSQPTERNTEAFF
TRBJ2-5 TRBV28 CASSLWREQETQYF
TRBJ2-1 TRBV7-2 CASSTQVVSYNEQFF
TRBJ2-3 TRBV18 CASSPRVSAPSTQYF
TRBJ1-1 TRBV29-1 CSVKTGRGTEAFF
TRBJ2-3 TRBV27 CVAASGRRDTQYF
TRBJ2-7 TRBV2 CASKALADNYEQYF
TRBJ2-7 TRBV27 CASSTAPGAYEQYF